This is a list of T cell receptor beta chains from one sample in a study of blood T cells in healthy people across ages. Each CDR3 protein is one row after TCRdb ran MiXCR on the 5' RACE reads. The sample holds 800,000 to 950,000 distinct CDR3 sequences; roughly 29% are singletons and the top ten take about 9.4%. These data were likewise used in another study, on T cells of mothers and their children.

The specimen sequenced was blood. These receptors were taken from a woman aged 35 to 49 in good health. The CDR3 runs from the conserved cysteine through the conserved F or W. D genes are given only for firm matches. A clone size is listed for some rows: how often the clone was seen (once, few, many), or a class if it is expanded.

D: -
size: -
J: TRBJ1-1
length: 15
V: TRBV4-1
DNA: TGCGCCAGCAGCCAACTGCCGGAAAGGAACACTGAAGCTTTCTTT
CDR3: CASSQLPERNTEAFF

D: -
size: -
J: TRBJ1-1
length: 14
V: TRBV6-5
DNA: TGTGCCAGCAGTCCCCGGGGTGTCGGCACTGAAGCTTTCTTT
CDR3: CASSPRGVGTEAFF

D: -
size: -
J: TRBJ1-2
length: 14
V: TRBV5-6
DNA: TGTGCCAGCAGCTTGGAGTGGAGGGGCTATGGCTACACCTTC
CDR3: CASSLEWRGYGYTF

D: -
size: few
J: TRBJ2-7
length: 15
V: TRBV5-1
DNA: TGCGCCGGCAGCTTGGAGGGGACAGTCGCCTACGAGCAGTACTTC
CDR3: CAGSLEGTVAYEQYF

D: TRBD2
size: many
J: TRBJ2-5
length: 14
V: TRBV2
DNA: TGTGCCCTCACACAGCGGGGGTTTCAAGAGACCCAGTACTTC
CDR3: CALTQRGFQETQYF

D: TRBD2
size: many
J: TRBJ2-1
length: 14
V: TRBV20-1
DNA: TGCAGTGCTAGCCCCGGGGGAGGGGTGGGTGAGCAGTTCTTC
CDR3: CSASPGGGVGEQFF

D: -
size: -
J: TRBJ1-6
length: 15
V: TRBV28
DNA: TGTGCCAGCACCCGGGAGGGGACCTACAATTCACCCCTCCACTTT
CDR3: CASTREGTYNSPLHF

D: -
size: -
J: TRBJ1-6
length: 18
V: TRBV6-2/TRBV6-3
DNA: TGTGCCAGCAGTTACTCCGGGGGTTTCGAGGGATGGAATTCACCCCTCCACTTT
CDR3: CASSYSGGFEGWNSPLHF

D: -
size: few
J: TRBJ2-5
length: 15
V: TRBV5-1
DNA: TGCGCCAGCCAACGCGCAGGGGACGTGCAAGAGACCCAGTACTTC
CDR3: CASQRAGDVQETQYF

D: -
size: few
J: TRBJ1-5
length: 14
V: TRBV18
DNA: TGTGCCAGCTCACCGGGGAGGGTGAGGCAGCCCCAGCATTTT
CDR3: CASSPGRVRQPQHF

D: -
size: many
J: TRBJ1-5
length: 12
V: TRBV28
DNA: TGTGCCAGCAATCCCCGGGCGCAGCCCCAGCATTTT
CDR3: CASNPRAQPQHF

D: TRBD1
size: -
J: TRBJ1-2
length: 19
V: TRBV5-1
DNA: TGCGCCAGCAGCCCGAAACTGACAGGGGATAGGGGTAACAACTATGGCTACACCTTC
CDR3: CASSPKLTGDRGNNYGYTF

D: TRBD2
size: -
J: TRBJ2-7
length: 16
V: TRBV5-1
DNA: TGCGCCAGCAGCTTGCTAGCGGGGGGGCCTAAAGACGAGCAGTACTTC
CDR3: CASSLLAGGPKDEQYF

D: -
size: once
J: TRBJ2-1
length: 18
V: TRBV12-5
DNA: TGTGCTAGTGGTTTGGTACGCCCCCGGGACGGCCTTCCCTACGAGCAGTTCTTC
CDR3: CASGLVRPRDGLPYEQFF

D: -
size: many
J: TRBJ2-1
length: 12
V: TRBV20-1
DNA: TGCAGGGGTCTTGGGGAGTGGAATGAGCAGTTCTTC
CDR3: CRGLGEWNEQFF

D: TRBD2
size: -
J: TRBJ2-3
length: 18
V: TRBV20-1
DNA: TGCAGTGCTAGGAGGACCCCACTAGCGGGGGGGGGCACAGATACGCAGTATTTT
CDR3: CSARRTPLAGGGTDTQYF

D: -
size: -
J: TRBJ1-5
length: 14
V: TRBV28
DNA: TGTGCCAGCGGAAGACGGTCCGCCAATCAGCCCCAGCATTTT
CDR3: CASGRRSANQPQHF

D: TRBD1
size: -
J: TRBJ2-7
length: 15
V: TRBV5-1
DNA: TGCGCCAGCAGCTTGGCGGGACAGGGGTACGAGATCCAGTACTTC
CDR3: CASSLAGQGYEIQYF

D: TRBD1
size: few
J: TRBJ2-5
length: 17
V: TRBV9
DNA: TGTGCCAGCAACGTAGGGTTGGGGACAGGGAATCAAGAGACCCAGTACTTC
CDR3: CASNVGLGTGNQETQYF

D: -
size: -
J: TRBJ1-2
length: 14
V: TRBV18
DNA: TGTGCCTGCTCAAAACAGGGTAACAGCTATGGCTACACCTTC
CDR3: CACSKQGNSYGYTF

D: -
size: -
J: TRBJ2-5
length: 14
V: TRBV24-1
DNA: TGTGCCACCAGTGACCCGGCAGGGTCAGAGACCCAGTACTTC
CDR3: CATSDPAGSETQYF

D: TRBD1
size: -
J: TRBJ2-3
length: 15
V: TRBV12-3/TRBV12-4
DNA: TGTGCCAGCAGGGTCCCGGGACAGCGACCAGATACGCAGTATTTT
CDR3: CASRVPGQRPDTQYF

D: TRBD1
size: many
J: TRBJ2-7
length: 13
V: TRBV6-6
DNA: TGTGCCAGCAGATCCGGGACAGGGGGCGAGCAGTACTTC
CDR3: CASRSGTGGEQYF

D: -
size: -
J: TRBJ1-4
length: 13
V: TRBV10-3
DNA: TGTGCCATCAGTGAGGGATCCTATGAAAAACTGTTTTTT
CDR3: CAISEGSYEKLFF

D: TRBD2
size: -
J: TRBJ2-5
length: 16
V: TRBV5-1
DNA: TGCGCCAGCAGCATTAGCGGGGGGTCGAGTGGTGAGACCCAGTACTTC
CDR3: CASSISGGSSGETQYF

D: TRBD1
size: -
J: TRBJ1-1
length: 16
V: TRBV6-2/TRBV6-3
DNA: TGTGCCACCGGTCCAACTAAACAGGGGTTGGGTACTGAAGCTTTCTTT
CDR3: CATGPTKQGLGTEAFF

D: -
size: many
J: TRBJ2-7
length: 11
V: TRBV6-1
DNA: TGTGCCAATAGTGTAAGGTTTGAGCAGTACTTC
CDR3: CANSVRFEQYF

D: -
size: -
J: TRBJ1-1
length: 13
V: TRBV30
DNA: TGTGCCTGGAGTACAGGACAGAACACTGAAGCTTTCTTT
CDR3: CAWSTGQNTEAFF

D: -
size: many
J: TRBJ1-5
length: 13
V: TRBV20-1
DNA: TGCAGTGCTAGACCGCCCGGGGATGGCACCCAGCATTTT
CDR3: CSARPPGDGTQHF

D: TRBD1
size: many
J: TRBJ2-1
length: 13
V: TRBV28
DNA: TGTGCCAGCAGCCGGACAGGGGGCGGGCAGCAGTTCTTC
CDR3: CASSRTGGGQQFF

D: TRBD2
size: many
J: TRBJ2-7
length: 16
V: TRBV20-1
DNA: TGCAGTGCCGGCGGGGGACTAGCGGGGGTTTCCTACGAGCAGTACTTC
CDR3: CSAGGGLAGVSYEQYF

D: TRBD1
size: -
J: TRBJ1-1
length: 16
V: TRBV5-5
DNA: TGTGCCAGCAGCTTGTATGGGGGGACAGGGAACACTGAAGCTTTCTTT
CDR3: CASSLYGGTGNTEAFF

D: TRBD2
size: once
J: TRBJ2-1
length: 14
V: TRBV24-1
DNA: TGTGCCACCAGTGCAACTAGCGCAGTCAATGAGCAGTTCTTC
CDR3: CATSATSAVNEQFF

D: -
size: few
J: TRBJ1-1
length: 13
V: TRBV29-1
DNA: TGCAGCGTTTACTCCGGTACGGGCACTGGAGCTTTCTTT
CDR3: CSVYSGTGTGAFF

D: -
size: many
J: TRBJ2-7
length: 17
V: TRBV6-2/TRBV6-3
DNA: TGTGCCAGCAGTTACTCGGAAGGACCCCTGAGCTCCTACGAGCAGTACTTC
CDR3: CASSYSEGPLSSYEQYF

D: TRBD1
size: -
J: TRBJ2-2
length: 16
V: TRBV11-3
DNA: TGTGCCAGCAGCCGTAACAGGGGGAACGGCACCGGGGAGCGGTTTTTT
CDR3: CASSRNRGNGTGERFF

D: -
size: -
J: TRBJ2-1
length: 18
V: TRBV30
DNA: TGTGCCTGGAGTGTACTGCCCCCCCGAGGGGGTCCTGGAAATGAGCAGTTCTTC
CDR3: CAWSVLPPRGGPGNEQFF

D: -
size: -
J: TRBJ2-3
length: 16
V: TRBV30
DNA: TGTGCCTGGAGTCAAATCGGGGGTGCTAGCACAGATACGCAGTATTTT
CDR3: CAWSQIGGASTDTQYF

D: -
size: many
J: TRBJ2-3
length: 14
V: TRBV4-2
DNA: TGTGCCAGCAGCCAAGATAGGGGCACAGATACGCAGTATTTT
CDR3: CASSQDRGTDTQYF

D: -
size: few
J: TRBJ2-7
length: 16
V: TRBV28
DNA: TGTGCCAGCAGTAGGGGGGGGGGACTGAGCTCCTACGAGCAGTACTTC
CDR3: CASSRGGGLSSYEQYF

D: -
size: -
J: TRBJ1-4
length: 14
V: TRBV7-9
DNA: TGTGCCAGCAGCTCGGGGAATAGGGATGAAAAACTGTTTTTT
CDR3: CASSSGNRDEKLFF

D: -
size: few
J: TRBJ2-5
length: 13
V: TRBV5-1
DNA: TGCGCCAGCAGCTTGGTGATATTGGAGACCCAGTACTTC
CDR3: CASSLVILETQYF

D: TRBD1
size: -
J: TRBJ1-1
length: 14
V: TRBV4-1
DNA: TGCGCCAGCAGCCAGCCGGGACAGACTTATGAAGCTTTCTTT
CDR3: CASSQPGQTYEAFF